The T cell receptor (beta chain) described here comes from a study of cytomegalovirus exposure and HLA in healthy donors (dated by TCRdb to about 2017). Study-wide context: According to an earlier analysis of 587 of the donors, about 180 million T cells yielded over 90 million unique TCR beta sequences and 276 Gb of sequence data. An early release that covered some 640 HLA-typed donors contained approximately 300 gigabases of sequencing data and tens of millions of unique TCR sequences. Among the roughly 370 genotyped donors, approximately 82% belonged to the genetic ancestry cluster associated with self-reported Caucasian donors. The study aimed to test whether signatures of past pathogen exposure could be identified by cataloging public T cell receptors. The study profiled the T cell repertoires of 500 to 800 subjects by immunosequencing and related them to cytomegalovirus serostatus. Besides the first cohort of 666 subjects, a separate validation cohort made up of roughly 120 different subjects was used. To predict cytomegalovirus infection status, the study brought together high-throughput TCR immunosequencing, statistical association of individual TCRs with disease status, and machine learning. To study patterns of TCR occurrence, a later analysis re-analyzed previously published TCR beta repertoires from under 750 donors and added high-resolution HLA genotyping. Rather than using new phenotypic data, the later analysis identified candidate immune exposures from TCR beta sequences and from how often those sequences occurred across donors. To decide whether each TCR beta V gene segment behaved as functional or pseudogenic, an earlier analysis of fewer than 750 of the donors relied on high-throughput TCR beta sequencing. Donor age, sex, ethnicity and CMV serostatus were compiled together with the repertoire data. A later genetic analysis took genome-wide SNP genotypes for about 55% of the 666 donors and used that subset as a discovery cohort. Every repertoire in the discovery cohort had been generated on one and the same sequencing platform. HLA typing included class I and class II loci at four-digit resolution. The number of typed donors differed by locus: 629-630 for A, B, C, DRB1 and DQB1; 500 to 550 for DQA1; approximately 600 for DPA1; and around 450 for DPB1. Several DR-DQ haplotypes were handled as single units for association and clustering because linkage in the cohort was strong. Among roughly 400 genotyped donors of the cohort, an average of approximately 200,000 unique TCR beta nucleotide sequences was sequenced per donor, of which 15% to 20% were non-productive. Study-wide findings and limitations: Most TCR sequences were observed very rarely across donors, whereas some public TCRs were present in many individuals. A group of highly shared sequence variants was considered likely to be a technical artifact of the sequencing pipeline. In a later analysis, several top co-occurrence clusters were reported to appear linked to parvovirus B19, influenza, CMV and Epstein-Barr virus. Linkage disequilibrium might explain the correlated functional status among segregating V segments, but an unknown experimental factor could not be excluded. A few of the identified cytomegalovirus-associated TCR beta chains were confirmed in vitro to be specific for cytomegalovirus antigens. In a later genetic analysis, a missense DCLRE1C variant was associated with V-gene and J-gene trimming of TCR beta chains, and the association was replicated in an independent cohort. In this cohort, only TCR beta chains were sequenced, and detectable features were limited by the absence of alpha or paired-chain data. In a later analysis, HLA-associated TCR beta chains were found to be more clonally expanded and to have lower generation probabilities than equally common non-associated chains. When HLA alleles, especially DR and DQ, strongly co-occurred, TCR associations were difficult to assign to individual alleles. A later analysis associated about 18,000 TCR beta sequences with specific HLA alleles at a false discovery rate of 0.05. The only immune exposure information available for the cohort was CMV serostatus. Sequencing depth was assumed to be roughly uniform across donors in the presence/absence analyses, though that assumption may not hold. According to the authors, the approach could potentially be generalized to other disease states and immunological phenotypes. Because some donors lacked HLA typing at each locus, the association tests relied only on the typed subset. A later analysis found that TCR association rates varied across HLA loci, with DRB1 alleles showing the most associated TCRs and HLA-C alleles the fewest. A total of about 180 TCR beta chains were listed by the study as associated with cytomegalovirus. Because counts were too low, fewer than 20 rarely observed V segments, including chromosome 9 orphons, were excluded from the earlier analysis of 587 of the donors. In a later genetic analysis, fewer N-insertions in productive TCRs were reported among donors in an Asian-associated ancestry cluster than the roughly 700-donor mean. The classifier was reported to diagnose cytomegalovirus status with high specificity and sensitivity in both the original and validation cohorts. A further reported finding was that TCR beta sequences accurately predicted the HLA-A and HLA-B alleles for most subjects in the first cohort. Some IMGT-functional V segments, including TRBV6-2 and TRBV6-3, could not be distinguished by the 87-base-pair reads and were therefore excluded. Most CMV-associated TCR beta chains appeared to be HLA-restricted in a later analysis, and the HLA associations seemed to be driven largely by CMV exposure. In an earlier analysis of 587 of the donors, most TCR beta V segments appeared in productive rearrangements about 87% or about 30% of the time, broadly matching IMGT annotations.

Note on this clone: It lacks a known antigen. Base quality data are lacking; no much larger clone is found one base away.

In total, roughly 710 healthy bone marrow donors made up the cohort. At the time of sampling, every cohort member was nominally healthy, though immune exposures that went unrecorded were likely present. The donor was CMV seropositive and belonged to the group of 250 to 300 seropositive cohort members. Each donor provided a peripheral blood sample, and peripheral blood mononuclear cells were used for TCR beta sequencing. Genomic DNA was extracted from the blood cell samples with the Qiagen DNeasy Blood Extraction Kit. V sheds 5 bases and J sheds 8 bases, leaving 13 bases between their ends. CDR3 length: 13 amino acids, cysteine to phenylalanine. Here the CDR3 DNA is all that survives: 39 bases in frame from base 1. Based on the germline V gene, the CDR1 and CDR2 sequences are MNHNS and SASEGT. Receptor libraries were prepared by the immunoSEQ multiplex PCR assay. For the multiplex PCR, a mixture combining 60 forward primers for TCR Vbeta segments and 13 reverse primers for TCR Jbeta segments was used. The CDR3 region of rearranged TCR beta genes was amplified from genomic DNA by a multiplex PCR assay. The amplified TCR beta libraries were sequenced on the Illumina HiSeq System as 87-base-pair reads. The authors' pipeline ran thus. In a later analysis, some 80 million unique TCR beta chains were counted across the roughly 670 repertoires, and about 10 million of these chains were shared by at least two donors. A nearest-neighbor algorithm error-corrected the raw reads and collapsed the reads into unique sequences, merging closely related sequences to remove PCR and sequencing errors. CDR3 sequences were aligned to IMGT reference sequences to assign V, D and J gene segments. For a sequence to be retained, a match of at least six nucleotides was required to both a V gene segment and a J gene segment. Rearrangements were called productive when the CDR3 lacked stop codons and stayed in frame with V and J; all others were non-productive. Following IMGT convention, CDR3 was defined as the stretch from the second conserved V-encoded cysteine to the conserved J-encoded phenylalanine. In an earlier analysis of around 640 of the donors, sequences lacking an unambiguous match to a single V gene segment were excluded. An earlier analysis of just under 600 of the donors called V segments functional above 56.7% productive rearrangements and segregating when the between-donor standard deviation exceeded 5%. To diagnose cytomegalovirus status from the catalog of TCR beta chain sequences, a statistical classification framework was built. A later analysis assigned V and J genes by comparing TCR nucleotide sequences with IMGT/GENE-DB human TR gene sequences. In a later analysis, CDR3 sequences and most-parsimonious VDJ recombination scenarios were assigned using the TCRdist pipeline. In a later analysis, each TCR beta chain was defined by its CDR3 amino acid sequence together with its V-gene family, and reads lacking a unique V-gene family were excluded. In a later analysis, several hundred highly shared, low-generation-probability nucleotide sequences were removed to address suspected cross-contamination and a sequencing artifact. In a later analysis, a clonal expansion index was calculated for each public chain from normalized within-repertoire ranks of inferred template counts. In a later analysis, generation probabilities were computed using a VDJ recombination model fitted to out-of-frame rearrangements, and the results were checked against IGoR. In a later analysis, TCR-TCR, TCR-HLA and TCR-CMV co-occurrence was scored with hypergeometric tests, and a repertoire-size bias correction was applied to TCR pairs. A later analysis estimated false discovery rates by permuting HLA or CMV assignments 20 times. In a later analysis, co-occurring TCRs were grouped using DBSCAN, with TCRdist sequence similarity added in when clustering inside HLA-allele-positive subsets. Repertoires with fewer than 30,000 or more than 120,000 public chains, plus five repertoires with anomalous nucleotide sharing, were excluded from co-occurrence clustering. The source is immuneACCESS, and TCRdb retained only in-frame sequences with V and J called. Part of the clones is not carried over; for the studies checked, unresolved V genes explain less than half of this, and the remainder is unexplained. The V and J calls and the clone size are those of that table, but D and trimming were determined from the DNA. In all, the sample holds approximately 75,000 clones, and about 73% of those were seen once. 11% of the sample is in the top ten clones.

Sequenced input: PBMCs. Rearrangement joined TRBV6-1 to TRBJ1-5, and possibly TRBD1, on 6 matching bases. This sequence originates from a woman in her sixties in good health and CMV-seropositive. The CDR3 has the sequence CASSTGPWEPQHF. The DNA sequence follows: TGTGCCAGCAGTACAGGGCCGTGGGAGCCCCAGCATTTT.